Listed here are 18 T cell receptor beta chains from one sample, sequenced in a study of T cells after yellow fever vaccination (dated by TCRdb to the late 2010s). Library generation was performed with 5' RACE. The sequencing machine was an Illumina HiSeq 2500. Clones were called with MiXCR by TCRdb after fastp trimmed the public reads at Q25, and only in-frame beta chains were retained. Entries are consolidated by CDR3 protein sequence, retaining the most common genes and DNA. A total of some 550,000 distinct CDR3 sequences appear in this sample, about 19% of them only once. Roughly an eighth of the sample is taken by the ten largest. The treatment or condition label of this sample denotes: live attenuated yellow fever vaccine strain. Sample: PBMCs, taken 15 days after the yellow fever booster vaccination. The receptor set was obtained from a man aged 25 to 40 who received the YFV17D yellow fever vaccine.

The table lists this clonotype with a few counts. The gene calls are TRBV5-6 and TRBJ2-2, with D perhaps being TRBD1 or TRBD2 (5 bases each). From germline, CDR1 is SGHDT and CDR2 YYEEEE. This CDR3 has 14 residues. V lost 4 bases and J lost 7, with 14 bases in between. The CDR3 coding sequence is TGTGCCAGCAGCGTCGCCGGGACGGGCGGGGAGCTGTTTTTT. Amino acids: CASSVAGTGGELFF. The complete variable domain, with remaining parts taken from reference TRBV5-6 and TRBJ2-2, reads DAGVTQSPTHLIKTRGQQVTLRCSPKSGHDTVSWYQQALGQGPQFIFQYYEEEERQRGNFPDRFSGHQFPNYSSELNVNALLLGDSALYLCASSVAGTGGELFFGEGSRLTVL.

CDR3 DNA: TGTGCCACCACCTCCGGGACTCAAGAGACCCAGTACTTC. Translating it yields CATTSGTQETQYF. J is TRBJ2-5 and V is TRBV6-2 or TRBV6-3; TRBD2 might be the D (6 bases). The CDR3 runs 13 residues. The germline V gene has CDR1 MNHEY and CDR2 SVGEGT. Trimming took off 10 bases at V and 2 bases at J, with 14 bases between the two ends.

CDR3 amino acids: CASSAVLAGTSSYNEQFF. The CDR3 DNA sequence: TGTGCCAGCAGTGCTGTACTAGCGGGGACGAGCTCCTACAATGAGCAGTTCTTC. The V and J genes are TRBV12-3 or TRBV12-4 and TRBJ2-1, with 10 bases that match TRBD2. Losses at the gene ends were 5 bases for V and 0 bases for J; bases not matched to a gene: 10. The CDR3 is made up of 18 amino acids.

The genes are TRBV28 and TRBJ2-3; TRBD1 aligns across 12 bases. This CDR3 is 15 amino acids long. Trimming cost V 5 bases and J 4 bases; bases outside gene matches: 4. Per germline, CDR1 MDHEN and CDR2 SYDVKM. The CDR3 coding sequence is TGTGCCAGCAGTCCCGGGACAGGGGGCTCAGATACGCAGTATTTT. It translates to CASSPGTGGSDTQYF.

This clonotype was seen only a few times. The chain is built from TRBV20-1 and TRBJ2-1, with 9 bases identical to TRBD2. CDR3 length: 15 residues. The V gene end was trimmed by 6 bases and the J gene end by 6 bases; junction bases not matched to a gene: 12. Germline loops: CDR1 DFQATT, CDR2 SNEGSKA (reference sequence). CDR3 DNA sequence: TGCAGTGCAGGGAAAGCGGGAGGAGGGATCAATGAGCAGTTCTTC. This sequence encodes CSAGKAGGGINEQFF.

The sample holds a few counts of this clonotype. V is TRBV6-5 and J is TRBJ2-3; the D gene could be TRBD1 or TRBD2 (5 bases each). The CDR3 has 15 residues. The germline V gene encodes CDR1 MNHEY and CDR2 SVGAGI. V was clipped by 2 bases and J by 2 bases, with 11 bases between them. This chain's CDR3 is CASSYPPGTTDTQYF. The CDR3 bases are TGTGCCAGCAGTTACCCACCAGGGACCACAGATACGCAGTATTTT.

The J gene is TRBJ2-1, the V gene TRBV28; tentatively, D is TRBD2 (6 bases). There are 17 residues in the CDR3. With 2 bases removed from V and 4 bases from J, the gap between germline ends came to 18 bases. Per germline, CDR1 MDHEN and CDR2 SYDVKM. CDR3 nucleotides: TGTGCCAGCAGTTTAACCCCGACTAGGGGCCCTTACAATGAGCAGTTCTTC. Translated: CASSLTPTRGPYNEQFF.

The chain employs TRBV23-1 and TRBJ2-7; either TRBD1 or TRBD2 may fit D (6 bases each). TRBV23-1 is noted as an ORF with a role that remains uncertain. With 8 bases removed from V and 6 bases from J, the gap between germline ends came to 23 bases. This CDR3 has 15 residues. Here the CDR3 reads CASAWLWGAFGEQYF. The CDR3 coding sequence is TGCGCCAGCGCTTGGCTGTGGGGGGCTTTTGGCGAGCAGTACTTC.

The table lists this clonotype with a few counts. V is TRBV3-1 and J is TRBJ2-4; D is ambiguous. The germline gives CDR1 LGHDT, CDR2 YNNKEL (reference sequence). The V end lost 2 bases, the J end lost 0 bases, and 5 bases lay between the germline ends. This CDR3 is built from 14 residues. CDR3 bases: TGTGCCAGCAGCCAACAGGTAGCCAAAAACATTCAGTACTTC. Its translation: CASSQQVAKNIQYF.

DNA of the CDR3: TGTGCCACCAGCAGAGATCTCCGGGGGTACGAGCAGTACTTC. Encoded protein: CATSRDLRGYEQYF. The rearrangement joins TRBV15 to TRBJ2-7, with D possibly being TRBD2 (6 bases). V lost 0 bases and J 4 bases, leaving 10 bases between the germline ends. This CDR3 spans 14 amino acids. CDR1 is LNHNV and CDR2 is YYDKDF in the germline V gene (reference sequence).

This chain connects TRBV4-3 to TRBJ2-1, with D tentatively TRBD2 (6 bases). The CDR3 is 16 residues long. V gave up 2 bases and J gave up 6 bases, with 17 bases separating them. Germline CDR1 reads LGHNA; CDR2 reads YSLEER. The CDR3 DNA is TGCGCCAGCAGCCAACTGAGTAGCGTGGGGGGCAATGAGCAGTTCTTC. Amino acid sequence: CASSQLSSVGGNEQFF.

The table lists this clonotype with a few counts. The genes are TRBV4-3 and TRBJ1-2, with D uncertain. The CDR3 runs 13 residues. CDR1 is LGHNA and CDR2 is YSLEER in the germline V gene. V lost 3 bases and J 8 bases, leaving 13 bases between the germline ends. The DNA of the CDR3 is TGCGCCAGCAGCCAGGCCCCAGGATCGGGCTACACCTTC. Residues: CASSQAPGSGYTF.

The V and J genes are TRBV5-1 and TRBJ2-7; TRBD2 aligns across 16 bases. Germline V CDR1 and CDR2: SGHRS, YFSETQ. Losses at the gene ends were 0 bases for V and 5 bases for J; bases not matched to a gene: 5. CDR3 length: 17 residues. The CDR3 protein is CASSLEGLAGGPDEQYF. Here the CDR3 DNA reads TGCGCCAGCAGCTTGGAGGGACTAGCGGGAGGGCCCGACGAGCAGTACTTC.

This clonotype appeared a few times. J is TRBJ2-7 and V is TRBV19, with D possibly TRBD1 on 7 matching bases. The CDR3 length is 15 residues. From germline, CDR1 is LNHDA and CDR2 SQIVND (reference sequence). Trimming removed 4 bases from V and 4 bases from J, with 17 bases in between. The CDR3 nucleotides are TGTGCCAGTAGTAATGGTCGGCAGGGGGGATACGAGCAGTACTTC. Translating gives CASSNGRQGGYEQYF.

In its sample, this clonotype was seen a few times. This chain links TRBV7-2 with TRBJ2-3; 11 bases are shared with TRBD1. Germline V gene lookup returns CDR1 SGHTA and CDR2 FQGNSA. V lost 4 bases to trimming and J lost 6 bases; unmatched junction nucleotides: 6. This CDR3 has 15 residues. CDR3 protein: CASSSRTGGGDTQYF. In DNA form, the CDR3 reads TGTGCCAGCAGCTCCAGGACAGGGGGCGGTGATACGCAGTATTTT.

The V call is TRBV5-1, the J call TRBJ2-7, with D tentatively TRBD2 (5 bases). Germline CDR1 SGHRS, CDR2 YFSETQ. The CDR3 is 14 residues long. Trimming shortened V by 7 bases and J by 4 bases, and 18 bases separated the two germline ends. Here the CDR3 reads CASRLAVGDYEQYF. CDR3 nucleotides: TGCGCCAGCCGTCTGGCTGTCGGGGATTACGAGCAGTACTTC.

This clonotype was picked up a small number of times. The chain uses TRBV11-2 and TRBJ2-1, with TRBD2 matching over 7 bases. The junction had 2 bases not matched to a gene; V was cut back by 0 bases and J by 9 bases. The CDR3 totals 13 residues. Germline V gene sequence: CDR1 SGHAT, CDR2 FQNNGV. The CDR3 reads CASSLDPGGEQFF. The CDR3 DNA follows: TGTGCCAGCAGCTTAGATCCGGGAGGTGAGCAGTTCTTC.

In this sample, this clonotype turned up a few times. The chain has TRBV5-6 and TRBJ2-3, with 9 bases aligning to TRBD2. Trimming cost V 4 bases and J 4 bases; bases outside gene matches: 7. This CDR3 has 15 residues. CDR1 SGHDT and CDR2 YYEEEE come from the germline V gene. For the CDR3, the DNA is TGTGCCAGCAGCCTAAGGGGACTAGCAGCAGATACGCAGTATTTT. The encoded protein is CASSLRGLAADTQYF.